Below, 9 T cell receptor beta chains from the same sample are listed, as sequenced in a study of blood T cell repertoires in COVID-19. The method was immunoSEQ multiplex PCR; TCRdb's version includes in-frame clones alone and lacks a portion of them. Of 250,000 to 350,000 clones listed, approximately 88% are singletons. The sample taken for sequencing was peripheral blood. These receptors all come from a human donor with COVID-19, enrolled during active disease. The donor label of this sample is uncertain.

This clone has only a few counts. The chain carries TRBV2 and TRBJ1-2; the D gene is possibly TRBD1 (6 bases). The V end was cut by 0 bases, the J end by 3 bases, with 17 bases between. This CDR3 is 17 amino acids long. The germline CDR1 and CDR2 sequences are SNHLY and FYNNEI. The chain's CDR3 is CASSEAGRGTTDYGYTF. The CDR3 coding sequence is TGTGCCAGCAGTGAAGCAGGGAGGGGGACTACGGACTATGGCTACACCTTC.

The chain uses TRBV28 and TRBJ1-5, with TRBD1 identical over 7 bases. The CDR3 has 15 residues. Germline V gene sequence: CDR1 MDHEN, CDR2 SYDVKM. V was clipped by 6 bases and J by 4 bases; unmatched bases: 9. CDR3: CASSPRQGENQPQHF. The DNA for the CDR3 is TGTGCCAGCAGCCCCCGACAGGGTGAAAATCAGCCCCAGCATTTT.

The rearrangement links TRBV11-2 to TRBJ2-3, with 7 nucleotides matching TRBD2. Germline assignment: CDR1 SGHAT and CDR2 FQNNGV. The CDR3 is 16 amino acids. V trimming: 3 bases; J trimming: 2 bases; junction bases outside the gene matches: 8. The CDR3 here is CASSFNGAGNTDTQYF. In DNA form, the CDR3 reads TGTGCCAGCAGCTTTAACGGAGCGGGGAACACAGATACGCAGTATTTT.

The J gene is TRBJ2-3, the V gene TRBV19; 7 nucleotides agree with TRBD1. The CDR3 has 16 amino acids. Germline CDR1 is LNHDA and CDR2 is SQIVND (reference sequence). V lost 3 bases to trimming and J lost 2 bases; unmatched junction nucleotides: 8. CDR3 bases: TGTGCCAGTAGTATGCCCGGACAGGCGATCACAGATACGCAGTATTTT. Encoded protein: CASSMPGQAITDTQYF. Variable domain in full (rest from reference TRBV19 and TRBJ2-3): DGGITQSPKYLFRKEGQNVTLSCEQNLNHDAMYWYRQDPGQGLRLIYYSQIVNDFQKGDIAEGYSVSREKKESFPLTVTSAQKNPTAFYLCASSMPGQAITDTQYFGPGTRLTVL.

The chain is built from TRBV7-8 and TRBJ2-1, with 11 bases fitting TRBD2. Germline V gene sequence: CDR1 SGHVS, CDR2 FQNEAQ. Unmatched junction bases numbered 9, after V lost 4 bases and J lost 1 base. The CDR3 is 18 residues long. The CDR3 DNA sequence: TGTGCCAGCAGCTCTATATTACTAGCGGGAGTTTCCTACAATGAGCAGTTCTTC. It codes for CASSSILLAGVSYNEQFF.

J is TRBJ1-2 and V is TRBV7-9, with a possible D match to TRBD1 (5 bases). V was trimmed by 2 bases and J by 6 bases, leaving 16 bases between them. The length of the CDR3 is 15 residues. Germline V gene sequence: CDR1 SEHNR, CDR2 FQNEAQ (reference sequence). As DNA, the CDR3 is TGTGCCAGCAGCTTACAAGGGGAACGGTGGGATGGCTACACCTTC. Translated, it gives CASSLQGERWDGYTF.

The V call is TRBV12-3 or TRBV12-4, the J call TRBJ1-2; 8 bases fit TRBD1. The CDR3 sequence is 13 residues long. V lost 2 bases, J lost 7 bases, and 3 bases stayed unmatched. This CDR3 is CASSLRTGSGYTF. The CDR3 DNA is TGTGCCAGCAGTTTAAGGACAGGGAGTGGCTACACCTTC.

This CDR3 reads CASSLAVTNSYEQYF. The CDR3 DNA sequence: TGTGCCAGCAGCTTGGCAGTTACCAACTCCTACGAGCAGTACTTC. The V gene is TRBV5-8, the J gene TRBJ2-7; D is ambiguous. CDR1 is SGHTS, CDR2 YDEGEE, per germline. The CDR3 totals 15 residues. V lost 0 bases and J lost 0, with 10 bases in between.

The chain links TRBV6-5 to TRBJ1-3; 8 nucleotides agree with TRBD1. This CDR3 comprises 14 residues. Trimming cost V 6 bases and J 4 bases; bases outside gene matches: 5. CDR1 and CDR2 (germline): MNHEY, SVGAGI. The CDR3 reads CASRSTGVGNTIYF. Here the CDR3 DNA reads TGTGCCAGCAGATCGACAGGGGTGGGAAACACCATATATTTT.